Listed below are T cell receptor beta chains from one sample, sequenced in a study of blood T cell repertoires in COVID-19. Clones were read by immunoSEQ multiplex PCR, and TCRdb kept only the in-frame ones, dropping some. In the table there are about 440,000 clones, around 88% of which are singletons. The specimen was peripheral blood. The receptors were gathered from a woman between 45 and 60 years old with COVID-19, enrolled during active disease. Both conserved end residues are part of each CDR3. A D gene is named only where the DNA matches it firmly. For some rows the clone size is stated as once, few or many, or as a class when expanded; others skip it.

J | V | D | size | CDR3 | DNA
TRBJ1-1 | TRBV30 | . | . | CAWGVGDHAEAFF | TGTGCCTGGGGCGTAGGGGATCACGCTGAAGCTTTCTTT
TRBJ1-5 | TRBV5-6 | . | . | CASSRLGQGRGNQPQHF | TGTGCCAGCAGCCGTCTTGGTCAGGGCCGAGGCAATCAGCCCCAGCATTTT
TRBJ2-3 | TRBV6-5 | . | . | CASRRGSTDTQYF | TGTGCCAGCAGGCGGGGCTCCACAGATACGCAGTATTTT
TRBJ2-5 | TRBV30 | TRBD2 | . | CAWSPGTKGETQYF | TGTGCCTGGAGCCCCGGGACTAAAGGGGAGACCCAGTACTTC
TRBJ2-3 | TRBV9 | . | once | CASSPPVPTDTQYF | TGTGCCAGCAGCCCCCCGGTTCCCACAGATACGCAGTATTTT
TRBJ2-1 | TRBV5-1 | TRBD1 | . | CASSLDRVAYNEQFF | TGCGCCAGCAGCCTTGACAGGGTGGCCTACAATGAGCAGTTCTTC
TRBJ2-1 | TRBV6-1 | . | . | CASSEVVVSSYNEQFF | TGTGCCAGCAGTGAAGTAGTGGTAAGCTCCTACAATGAGCAGTTCTTC
TRBJ2-7 | TRBV9 | TRBD2 | . | CASSGGTSGAYEQYF | TGTGCCAGCAGCGGAGGGACTAGCGGGGCCTACGAGCAGTACTTC
TRBJ2-3 | TRBV27 | . | . | CASSLVRGTDTQYF | TGTGCCAGCAGTTTAGTCAGGGGAACAGATACGCAGTATTTT
TRBJ2-1 | TRBV19 | TRBD2 | . | CASRVKRGSNEQFF | TGTGCCTCCAGGGTTAAGCGGGGTTCCAATGAGCAGTTCTTC
TRBJ1-2 | TRBV13 | . | . | CASSLGPGERALNF | TGTGCCAGCAGCTTAGGCCCGGGGGAAAGGGCGTTGAACTTC
TRBJ1-4 | TRBV19 | TRBD1 | . | CASSIIPDGDSFLGGGEKLFF | TGTGCCAGTAGTATAATCCCGGACGGGGACAGCTTCCTAGGGGGAGGTGAAAAACTGTTTTTT
TRBJ2-6 | TRBV14 | TRBD1 | . | CASSHPTGPGANVLTF | TGTGCCAGCAGCCACCCGACAGGGCCTGGGGCCAACGTCCTGACTTTC
TRBJ1-5 | TRBV19 | TRBD1 | . | CASNSQGIGNQPQHF | TGTGCCAGTAATTCACAGGGGATCGGCAATCAGCCCCAGCATTTT
TRBJ2-1 | TRBV29-1 | . | . | CSVGARGEQFF | TGCAGCGTCGGGGCCAGGGGTGAGCAGTTCTTC
TRBJ1-5 | TRBV2 | . | . | CASRGRAGGNQPQHF | TGTGCCAGCAGGGGCAGGGCGGGGGGCAATCAGCCCCAGCATTTT
TRBJ2-1 | TRBV24-1 | TRBD2 | . | CATSDPTSGGLNEQFF | TGTGCCACCAGTGACCCGACTAGCGGGGGGTTAAATGAGCAGTTCTTC
TRBJ1-2 | TRBV13 | . | . | CASSLGRGGRGIGYTF | TGTGCCAGCAGCTTAGGCAGAGGGGGACGGGGAATTGGCTACACCTTC
TRBJ2-5 | TRBV21-1 | . | . | CASSREPGTSGGFQETQYF | TGTGCCAGCAGCAGGGAACCCGGGACTAGCGGGGGGTTCCAAGAGACCCAGTACTTC
TRBJ2-7 | TRBV9 | TRBD1 | . | CASSGGTGRHEQYF | TGTGCCAGCAGCGGGGGGACAGGGCGGCACGAGCAGTACTTC
TRBJ2-1 | TRBV6-5 | . | . | CASGQGSYNEQFF | TGTGCCAGCGGCCAGGGCTCCTACAATGAGCAGTTCTTC
TRBJ2-7 | TRBV6-5 | . | . | CASRGTDSYEQYF | TGTGCCAGCAGGGGCACAGACTCCTACGAGCAGTACTTC
TRBJ2-1 | TRBV27 | . | . | CASSSFSVSSYNEQFF | TGTGCCAGCAGTTCTTTTTCAGTAAGCTCCTACAATGAGCAGTTCTTC
TRBJ1-2 | TRBV29-1 | . | . | CSVEGAFRGYTF | TGCAGCGTTGAAGGGGCGTTTCGGGGCTACACCTTC
TRBJ2-5 | TRBV5-1 | TRBD2 | . | CASSLDGSGGVETQYF | TGCGCCAGCAGCTTGGATGGCAGCGGGGGGGTAGAGACCCAGTACTTC